A selection of T cell receptor beta chains follows, all from one sample in a study of T cell repertoires in cytomegalovirus infection. MiXCR, run by TCRdb on the reads, gives a single entry per CDR3 protein. The table shows 300,000 or so distinct CDR3 sequences, with around 10% occurring only once. Sequences were obtained from PBMCs. These receptors originate from a human donor in good health (CMV status not recorded). Some clones in this sample may be carry-over from other donors' samples. CDR3s include the opening cysteine and the closing phenylalanine or tryptophan. The order of the fields is D gene, clone size, J gene, V gene, CDR3 protein, CDR3 DNA. A D gene is named only where the DNA matches it firmly. Expanded clones are given a class, and other clones once, few, many or no size at all.

D: NA; size: many; J: TRBJ1-2; V: TRBV20-1; CDR3: CSAKPRTVDNYGYTF; DNA: TGCAGTGCTAAACCCAGGACAGTTGATAACTATGGCTACACCTTC
D: NA; size: many; J: TRBJ1-6; V: TRBV14; CDR3: CASSQAGLFNSPLHF; DNA: TGTGCCAGCAGCCAGGCTGGGCTGTTCAATTCACCCCTCCACTTT
D: NA; size: NA; J: TRBJ1-1; V: TRBV18; CDR3: CASSRSVGTEAFF; DNA: TGTGCCAGCTCACGTTCGGTGGGTACTGAAGCTTTCTTT
D: NA; size: many; J: TRBJ2-5; V: TRBV7-2; CDR3: CASSLAGRAFQETQYF; DNA: TGTGCCAGCAGCTTAGCGGGCAGGGCCTTTCAAGAGACCCAGTACTTC
D: TRBD1; size: NA; J: TRBJ1-1; V: TRBV4-2; CDR3: CASSQGWGDSTEAFF; DNA: TGTGCCAGCAGCCAAGGATGGGGGGACAGCACTGAAGCTTTCTTT
D: TRBD1; size: many; J: TRBJ2-5; V: TRBV5-6; CDR3: CASSQQPQGVTKETQYF; DNA: TGTGCCAGCAGCCAACAACCGCAGGGGGTAACAAAAGAGACCCAGTACTTC
D: NA; size: many; J: TRBJ1-3; V: TRBV6-6; CDR3: CASSYPERASGNTIYF; DNA: TGTGCCAGCAGTTACCCAGAACGTGCCTCTGGAAACACCATATATTTT
D: NA; size: few; J: TRBJ2-2; V: TRBV19; CDR3: CASSGETNTGELFF; DNA: TGTGCCAGTAGCGGGGAAACGAACACCGGGGAGCTGTTTTTT
D: TRBD1; size: many; J: TRBJ1-1; V: TRBV29-1; CDR3: CSVEVQGENTEAFF; DNA: TGCAGCGTTGAAGTCCAGGGGGAAAACACTGAAGCTTTCTTT
D: NA; size: NA; J: TRBJ1-1; V: TRBV28; CDR3: CASSPPGGSAEAFF; DNA: TGTGCCAGCAGTCCCCCCGGGGGCAGCGCTGAAGCTTTCTTT
D: NA; size: few; J: TRBJ2-3; V: TRBV20-1; CDR3: CSAILAPSDTQYF; DNA: TGCAGTGCTATCCTAGCCCCCTCAGATACGCAGTATTTT
D: NA; size: many; J: TRBJ2-1; V: TRBV20-1; CDR3: CSAREMPGSYNEQFF; DNA: TGCAGTGCTAGAGAGATGCCAGGGAGCTACAATGAGCAGTTCTTC
D: NA; size: many; J: TRBJ2-1; V: TRBV3-1; CDR3: CASSQSLQGGSEQFF; DNA: TGTGCCAGCAGCCAATCCCTACAGGGAGGTTCTGAGCAGTTCTTC
D: NA; size: many; J: TRBJ2-3; V: TRBV7-2; CDR3: CASSVSDTQYF; DNA: TGTGCCAGCAGCGTCTCAGATACGCAGTATTTT
D: TRBD2; size: many; J: TRBJ2-7; V: TRBV20-1; CDR3: CSAASGGLYEQYF; DNA: TGCAGTGCCGCTAGCGGGGGGCTGTACGAGCAGTACTTC
D: NA; size: many; J: TRBJ2-1; V: TRBV25-1; CDR3: CASSEVSYNEQFF; DNA: TGTGCCAGCAGTGAAGTATCCTACAATGAGCAGTTCTTC
D: NA; size: many; J: TRBJ2-2; V: TRBV2; CDR3: CASSTGVSTGELFF; DNA: TGTGCCAGCAGTACAGGAGTATCCACCGGGGAGCTGTTTTTT
D: NA; size: many; J: TRBJ1-1; V: TRBV6-2/TRBV6-3; CDR3: CASSYKEGTEAFF; DNA: TGTGCCAGCAGTTACAAGGAGGGCACTGAAGCTTTCTTT
D: NA; size: NA; J: TRBJ1-1; V: TRBV5-1; CDR3: CASSLANTEACF; DNA: TGCGCCAGCAGCTTGGCAAACACTGAAGCTTGCTTT
D: TRBD1; size: many; J: TRBJ2-5; V: TRBV18; CDR3: CASSSTGTQETQYF; DNA: TGTGCCAGCTCGTCGACAGGGACCCAAGAGACCCAGTACTTC
D: NA; size: NA; J: TRBJ2-2; V: TRBV20-1; CDR3: CSARPLTGTWNTGELFF; DNA: TGCAGTGCTAGACCCTTAACCGGGACTTGGAACACCGGGGAGCTGTTTTTT
D: TRBD1; size: NA; J: TRBJ2-7; V: TRBV20-1; CDR3: CSARRGQGGNEQYF; DNA: TGCAGTGCTAGGAGGGGACAGGGAGGGAACGAGCAGTACTTC
D: NA; size: NA; J: TRBJ2-3; V: TRBV28; CDR3: CASSSPGRSTDTQYF; DNA: TGTGCCAGCAGCTCGCCGGGACGAAGCACAGATACGCAGTATTTT
D: NA; size: many; J: TRBJ1-1; V: TRBV20-1; CDR3: CSASGQLNTEAFF; DNA: TGCAGTGCCTCCGGACAGTTGAACACTGAAGCTTTCTTT
D: TRBD1; size: NA; J: TRBJ2-1; V: TRBV3-1; CDR3: CASSQPASGGWAQFF; DNA: TGTGCCAGCAGCCAACCCGCGTCAGGGGGATGGGCCCAGTTCTTC
D: NA; size: many; J: TRBJ2-5; V: TRBV7-8; CDR3: CASSSVPVRETQYF; DNA: TGTGCCAGCAGCTCGGTACCGGTGCGGGAGACCCAGTACTTC
D: NA; size: few; J: TRBJ1-5; V: TRBV29-1; CDR3: CSVGGTSNQPQHF; DNA: TGCAGCGTTGGGGGCACGAGCAATCAGCCCCAGCATTTT
D: NA; size: many; J: TRBJ2-2; V: TRBV25-1; CDR3: CASSEWITGELFF; DNA: TGTGCCAGCAGTGAATGGATCACCGGGGAGCTGTTTTTT
D: NA; size: few; J: TRBJ2-3; V: TRBV20-1; CDR3: CSARRGLGRRGTDTQYF; DNA: TGCAGTGCTAGGAGGGGCCTTGGGCGGAGAGGGACAGATACGCAGTATTTT
D: NA; size: NA; J: TRBJ1-1; V: TRBV7-9; CDR3: CASSQDDRRVAEAFF; DNA: TGTGCCAGCAGCCAGGATGACCGACGGGTGGCTGAAGCTTTCTTT
D: TRBD2; size: NA; J: TRBJ2-2; V: TRBV10-2; CDR3: CASSQVLAGGNTGELFF; DNA: TGCGCCAGCAGTCAAGTCCTAGCGGGGGGCAACACCGGGGAGCTGTTTTTT
D: NA; size: NA; J: TRBJ2-7; V: TRBV20-1; CDR3: CSARLDSRPFYEQYF; DNA: TGCAGTGCTAGACTCGACAGCCGGCCCTTCTACGAGCAGTACTTC
D: NA; size: many; J: TRBJ1-2; V: TRBV7-2; CDR3: CASSSDSWNYGYTF; DNA: TGTGCCAGCAGTTCGGACAGCTGGAACTATGGCTACACCTTC
D: NA; size: many; J: TRBJ2-3; V: TRBV29-1; CDR3: CSLARTNTDTQYF; DNA: TGCAGCCTTGCCCGGACCAACACAGATACGCAGTATTTT
D: TRBD2; size: NA; J: TRBJ2-1; V: TRBV20-1; CDR3: CSAYVGTRGERNEQFF; DNA: TGCAGTGCCTACGTCGGTACACGGGGGGAGCGCAATGAGCAGTTCTTC
D: NA; size: NA; J: TRBJ1-4; V: TRBV29-1; CDR3: CSASDRATNEKLFF; DNA: TGCAGCGCTTCGGACAGAGCAACTAATGAAAAACTGTTTTTT
D: TRBD1; size: many; J: TRBJ2-2; V: TRBV6-2/TRBV6-3; CDR3: CASSRGTGNTGELFF; DNA: TGTGCCAGCAGCCGCGGGACAGGAAACACCGGGGAGCTGTTTTTT
D: NA; size: once; J: TRBJ2-1; V: TRBV29-1; CDR3: CSVDRQGGFF; DNA: TGCAGCGTTGACAGGCAGGGGGGGTTCTTC
D: NA; size: many; J: TRBJ2-1; V: TRBV5-1; CDR3: CASSLASFDEQFF; DNA: TGCGCCAGCAGCTTGGCTAGTTTCGATGAGCAGTTCTTC